The clone carrying this T cell receptor beta chain was picked up one time. This may be a read error: a much more frequent sequence differs by one nucleotide. This sample was included in a study of Graves' ophthalmopathy and Graves' hyperthyroidism. Across the study: Blood was drawn at initial diagnosis, before any treatment.

For repertoire sequencing, the TCR beta CDR3 regions were amplified from RNA transcripts. The first-round RT-PCR employed HTBI primers together with the Qiagen OneStep RT-PCR kit. A multiplex PCR was then performed as the second round. TCRdb itself ran the multiplex PCR reads through MiXCR, one entry per CDR3 protein. The sample lists about 700,000 distinct CDR3 sequences, about two fifths seen once, with 3% to 3.5% in the top ten. The CDR3 is 14 amino acids. The chain carries TRBV12-3 or TRBV12-4 and TRBJ1-1, with TRBD1 as a possible D gene (5 bases). This clonotype was obtained from an adult man with Graves' ophthalmopathy. Sequencing was done on a sample of peripheral blood. CDR3 in amino acids: CASGFGTQSTEAFF. In DNA, the CDR3 is TGTGCTAGTGGTTTTGGGACTCAGAGCACTGAAGCTTTCTTT.